This T cell receptor beta chain appears in the sequencing data of a study of shared clonotypes between healthy human individuals. The table came from immunoSEQ multiplex PCR; TCRdb's copy has only in-frame clones and leaves some out. The sample lists 2,500,000 or so clones, 80% to 95% occurring once. The CDR3 consists of 15 residues. Trimming left V 1 base short and J 2 bases short, with 9 bases between. The germline gives CDR1 MGHRA, CDR2 YSYEKL. Study conclusions and caveats: An expected dependence of interdonor clonotype sharing on sequencing depth was noted.

Notes on this clone: Its target is unknown.

The source is a young man in good health. Some clones in this sample may be carry-over from other donors' samples. The sequenced sample consisted of naive CD4+ T cells from PBMCs. Subset here: CD45RA+ positively selected. The chain recombines TRBV4-1 with TRBJ1-5; tentative D call: TRBD1 (6 bases). CDR3 sequence: CASSQGRGGNQPQHF. The CDR3 region has the DNA TGCGCCAGCAGCCAAGGCAGGGGAGGCAATCAGCCCCAGCATTTT.